What follows describes a single T cell receptor beta chain. The specificity of this receptor is unknown. The input lacks base qualities; no much larger clone sits a single base away. The collaborating institutions used their own protocols to collect whole blood in K2EDTA tubes. For TCRbeta analysis, collaborators shipped samples in one of three forms: frozen whole blood, isolated PBMCs, or DNA extracted from either of those sample types. This specimen belongs to a study of blood T cell repertoires in COVID-19 (dated by TCRdb to about 2020). In the study overall: Collaborator samples came from the United States, Italy and Spain and covered acute and convalescent phases of COVID-19. HLA class I and class II types, where available, came from metadata supplied by the sample provider rather than from assay-based typing. Samples were obtained from the ongoing ImmuneRACE study (first 160 participants) and from over 1,000 subjects provided by 6 global collaborators. The dataset comprised deeply sampled blood TCRbeta repertoires from subjects exposed to, actively infected with, or recovered from COVID-19. The repertoires were released in a freely available public database intended as a resource for research on the immune response to SARS-CoV-2. Sample metadata almost always included a de-identified subject ID, COVID-19 status, age in years and sex. The material from the prospective study consisted of cDNA or gDNA derived from T cells, B-cell-depleted T cells, or PBMCs.

Points the paper makes about the study in general: The quantity of clinical and demographic metadata differed by source and by participant and was supplied without curation.

TCRbeta CDR3 regions were amplified from genomic DNA using the immunoSEQ Assay, a bias-controlled multiplex PCR. Per the authors' processing: The number of nucleated cells in each sample was estimated by amplification of reference gene primers within the assay. To quantify the absolute abundance of each unique TCRbeta CDR3 rearrangement, sequence reads were collapsed and filtered. Productive Simpson clonality was computed per sample as the square root of Simpson's diversity index over productive rearrangements. In its TCRdb copy, this immuneACCESS table keeps in-frame sequences only and misses some clones. Where compared with another copy, unresolved V genes explain less than half of these, and the others have no known cause. That table furnishes V, J and clone size, whereas the DNA furnished D and trimming. Here the sample has over 80,000 clones; about nine tenths occur a single time. The ten most abundant clones make up 10% of the sample.

The CDR3 starts with the cysteine, ends with the phenylalanine, and has 14 residues. CDR3 DNA is the only sequence kept; it has 42 bases, read in frame from the first base. The germline V gene (reference sequence) yields MNHNY for CDR1 and SVGAGI for CDR2. Trimmed from V: 7 bases; trimmed from J: 0 bases; junction bases lacking a gene match: 2. Here the chain combines TRBV6-6 and TRBJ1-4, and 7 junctional nucleotides match TRBD1. Material: peripheral blood. This receptor was taken from a man aged 45-65 years with acute or convalescent COVID-19. The nucleotide sequence is given as TGTGCCAGCACGGGACAGACAACTAATGAAAAACTGTTTTTT. The resulting protein is CASTGQTTNEKLFF.